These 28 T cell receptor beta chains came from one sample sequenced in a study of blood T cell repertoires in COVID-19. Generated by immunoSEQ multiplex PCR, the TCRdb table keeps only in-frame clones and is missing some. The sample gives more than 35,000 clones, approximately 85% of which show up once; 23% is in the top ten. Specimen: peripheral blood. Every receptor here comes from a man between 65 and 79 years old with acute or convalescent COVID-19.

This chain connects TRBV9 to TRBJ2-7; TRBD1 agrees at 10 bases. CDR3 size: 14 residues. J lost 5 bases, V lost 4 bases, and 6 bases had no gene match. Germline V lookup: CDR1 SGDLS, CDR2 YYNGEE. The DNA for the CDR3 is TGTGCCAGCAGCATGGGACAGGGGTTCGACGAGCAGTACTTC. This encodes CASSMGQGFDEQYF. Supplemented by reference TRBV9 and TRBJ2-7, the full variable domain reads DSGVTQTPKHLITATGQRVTLRCSPRSGDLSVYWYQQSLDQGLQFLIQYYNGEERAKGNILERFSAQQFPDLHSELNLSSLELGDSALYFCASSMGQGFDEQYFGPGTRLTVT.

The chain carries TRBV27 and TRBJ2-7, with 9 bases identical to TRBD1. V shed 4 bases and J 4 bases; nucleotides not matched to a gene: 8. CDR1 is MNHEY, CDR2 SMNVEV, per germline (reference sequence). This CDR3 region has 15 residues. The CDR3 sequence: CASSSGQGKTYEQYF. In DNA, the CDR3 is TGTGCCAGCAGTTCCGGACAGGGGAAGACTTACGAGCAGTACTTC.

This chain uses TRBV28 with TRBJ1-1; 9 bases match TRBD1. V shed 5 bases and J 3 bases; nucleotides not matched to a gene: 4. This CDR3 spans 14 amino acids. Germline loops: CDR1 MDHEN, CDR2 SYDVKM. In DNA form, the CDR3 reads TGTGCCAGCAGTACAGGGGGCGCGTACACTGAAGCTTTCTTT. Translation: CASSTGGAYTEAFF.

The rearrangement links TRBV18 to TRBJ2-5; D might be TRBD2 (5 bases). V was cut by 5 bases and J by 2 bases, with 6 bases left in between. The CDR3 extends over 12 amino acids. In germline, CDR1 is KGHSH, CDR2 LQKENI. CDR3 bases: TGTGCCAGCTCAAGGGAGCAAGAGACCCAGTACTTC. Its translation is CASSREQETQYF.

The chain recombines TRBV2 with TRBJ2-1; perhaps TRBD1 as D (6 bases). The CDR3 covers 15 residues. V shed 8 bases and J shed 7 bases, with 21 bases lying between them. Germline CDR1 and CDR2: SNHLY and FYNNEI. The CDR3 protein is CASSPVGLGGNEQFF. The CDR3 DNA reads TGTGCCAGCTCCCCAGTGGGGCTAGGGGGTAATGAGCAGTTCTTC.

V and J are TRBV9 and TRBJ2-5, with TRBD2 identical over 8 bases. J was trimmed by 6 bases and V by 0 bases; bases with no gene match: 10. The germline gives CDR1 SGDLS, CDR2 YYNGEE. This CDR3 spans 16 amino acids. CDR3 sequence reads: CASSVALQGGRQTQYF. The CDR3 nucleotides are TGTGCCAGCAGCGTAGCTCTCCAGGGCGGGAGGCAGACCCAGTACTTC. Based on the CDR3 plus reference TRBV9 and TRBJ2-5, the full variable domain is DSGVTQTPKHLITATGQRVTLRCSPRSGDLSVYWYQQSLDQGLQFLIQYYNGEERAKGNILERFSAQQFPDLHSELNLSSLELGDSALYFCASSVALQGGRQTQYFGPGTRLLVL.

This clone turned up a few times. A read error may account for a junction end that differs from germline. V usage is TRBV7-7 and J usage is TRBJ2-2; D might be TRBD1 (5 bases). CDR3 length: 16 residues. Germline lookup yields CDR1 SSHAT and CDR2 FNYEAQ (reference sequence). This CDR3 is CASSLGPVPQGGELFF. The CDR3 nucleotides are TGTGCTAGCAGCTTGGGGCCCGTACCTCAAGGAGGGGAGCTGTTTTTT.

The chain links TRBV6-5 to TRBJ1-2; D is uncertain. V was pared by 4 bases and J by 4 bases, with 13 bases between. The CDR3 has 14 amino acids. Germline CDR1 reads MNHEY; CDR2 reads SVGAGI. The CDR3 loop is CASSSAGGGYGYTF. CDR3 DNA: TGTGCCAGCAGTTCGGCGGGAGGTGGCTATGGCTACACCTTC.

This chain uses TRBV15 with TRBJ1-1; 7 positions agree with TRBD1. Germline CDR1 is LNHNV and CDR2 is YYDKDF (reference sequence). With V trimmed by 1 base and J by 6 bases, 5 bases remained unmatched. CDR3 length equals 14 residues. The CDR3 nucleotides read TGTGCCACCAGCAGAGTTTTCGGACAGGCTGAAGCTTTCTTT. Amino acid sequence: CATSRVFGQAEAFF.

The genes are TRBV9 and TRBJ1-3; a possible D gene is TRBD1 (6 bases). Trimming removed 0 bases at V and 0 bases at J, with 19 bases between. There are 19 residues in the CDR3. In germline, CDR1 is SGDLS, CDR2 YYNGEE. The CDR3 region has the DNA TGTGCCAGCAGCGTAGCCCCCCCCACAGGGACTAGCTCTGGAAACACCATATATTTT. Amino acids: CASSVAPPTGTSSGNTIYF.

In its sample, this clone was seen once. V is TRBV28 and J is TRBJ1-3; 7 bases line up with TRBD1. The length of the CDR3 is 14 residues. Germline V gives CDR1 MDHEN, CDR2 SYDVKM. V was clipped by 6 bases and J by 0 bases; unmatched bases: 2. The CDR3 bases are TGTGCCAGCAGCCGACAGGGCTCTGGAAACACCATATATTTT. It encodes CASSRQGSGNTIYF.

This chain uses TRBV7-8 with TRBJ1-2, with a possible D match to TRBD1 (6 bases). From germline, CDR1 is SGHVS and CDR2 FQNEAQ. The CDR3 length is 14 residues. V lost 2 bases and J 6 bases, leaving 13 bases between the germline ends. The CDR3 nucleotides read TGTGCCAGCAGCTTAACACTCTCAGGGGATGGCTACACCTTC. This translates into CASSLTLSGDGYTF.

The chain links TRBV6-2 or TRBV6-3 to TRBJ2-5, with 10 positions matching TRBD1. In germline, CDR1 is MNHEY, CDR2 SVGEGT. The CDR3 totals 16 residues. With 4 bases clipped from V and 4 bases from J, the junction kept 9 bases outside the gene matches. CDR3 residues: CASSWGDRGFLETQYF. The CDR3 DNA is TGTGCCAGCAGTTGGGGGGACAGGGGCTTTTTAGAGACCCAGTACTTC.

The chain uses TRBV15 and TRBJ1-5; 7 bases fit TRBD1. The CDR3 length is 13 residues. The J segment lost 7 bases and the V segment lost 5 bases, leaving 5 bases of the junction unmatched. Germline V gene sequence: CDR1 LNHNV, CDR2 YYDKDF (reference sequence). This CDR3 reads CATSWGQTQPQHF. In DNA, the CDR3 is TGTGCCACCAGCTGGGGACAGACCCAGCCCCAGCATTTT.

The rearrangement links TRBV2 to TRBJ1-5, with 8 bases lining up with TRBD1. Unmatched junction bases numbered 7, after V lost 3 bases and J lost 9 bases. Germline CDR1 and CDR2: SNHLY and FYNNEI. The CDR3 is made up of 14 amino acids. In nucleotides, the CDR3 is TGTGCCAGCAGTGATGGACAGGGACTGCCGCCCCAGCATTTT. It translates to CASSDGQGLPPQHF.

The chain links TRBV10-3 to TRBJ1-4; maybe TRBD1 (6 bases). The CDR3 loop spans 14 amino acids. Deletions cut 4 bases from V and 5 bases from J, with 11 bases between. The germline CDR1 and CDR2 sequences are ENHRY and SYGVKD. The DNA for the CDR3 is TGTGCCATCAGTGGAGGGCAGGGGAATGAAAAACTGTTTTTT. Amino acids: CAISGGQGNEKLFF.

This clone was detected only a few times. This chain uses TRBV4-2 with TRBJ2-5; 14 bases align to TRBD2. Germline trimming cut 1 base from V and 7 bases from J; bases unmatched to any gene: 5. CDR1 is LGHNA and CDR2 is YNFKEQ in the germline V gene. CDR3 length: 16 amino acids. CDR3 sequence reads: CASSQGTSGRLGTQYF. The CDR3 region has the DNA TGTGCCAGCAGCCAAGGGACTAGCGGGAGGTTGGGGACCCAGTACTTC.

CDR3 bases: TGTGCCAGCAGCCCTGCAGTAGCGGGACTTTACAATGAGCAGTTCTTC. Its translation is CASSPAVAGLYNEQFF. The J gene is TRBJ2-1, the V gene TRBV7-2; 8 bases agree with TRBD2. The germline CDR1 and CDR2 sequences are SGHTA and FQGNSA. Losses at the gene ends were 5 bases for V and 4 bases for J; bases not matched to a gene: 10. This CDR3 is 16 amino acids long.

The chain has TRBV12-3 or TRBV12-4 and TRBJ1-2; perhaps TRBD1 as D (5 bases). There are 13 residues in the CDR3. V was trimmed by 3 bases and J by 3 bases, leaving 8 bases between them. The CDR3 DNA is TGTGCCAGCAGTTTGGGGCAGTACTATGGCTACACCTTC. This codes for CASSLGQYYGYTF.

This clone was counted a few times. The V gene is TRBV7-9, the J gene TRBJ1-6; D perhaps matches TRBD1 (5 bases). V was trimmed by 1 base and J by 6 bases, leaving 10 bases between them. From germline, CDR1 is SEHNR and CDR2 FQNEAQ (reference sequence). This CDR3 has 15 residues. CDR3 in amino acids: CASSLGLDSNSPLHF. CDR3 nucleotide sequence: TGTGCCAGCAGCTTAGGTCTAGACAGTAATTCACCCCTCCACTTT.

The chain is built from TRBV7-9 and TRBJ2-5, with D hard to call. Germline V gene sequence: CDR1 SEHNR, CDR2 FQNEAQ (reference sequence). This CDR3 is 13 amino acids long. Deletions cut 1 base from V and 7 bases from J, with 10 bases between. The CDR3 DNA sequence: TGTGCCAGCAGCTTAGGACTGTTTGGGACCCAGTACTTC. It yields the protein CASSLGLFGTQYF.

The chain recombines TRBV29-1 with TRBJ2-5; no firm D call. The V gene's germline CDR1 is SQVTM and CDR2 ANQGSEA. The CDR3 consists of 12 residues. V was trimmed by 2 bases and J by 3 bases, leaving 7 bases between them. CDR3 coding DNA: TGCAGCGTTGAAAAACAAGAAGAGACCCAGTACTTC. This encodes CSVEKQEETQYF.

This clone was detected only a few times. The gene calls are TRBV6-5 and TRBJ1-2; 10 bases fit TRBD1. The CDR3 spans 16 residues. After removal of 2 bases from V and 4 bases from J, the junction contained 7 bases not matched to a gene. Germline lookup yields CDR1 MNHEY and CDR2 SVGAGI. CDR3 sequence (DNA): TGTGCCAGCAGTTACGTCCGGACAGGGGGAGGCTATGGCTACACCTTC. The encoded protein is CASSYVRTGGGYGYTF.

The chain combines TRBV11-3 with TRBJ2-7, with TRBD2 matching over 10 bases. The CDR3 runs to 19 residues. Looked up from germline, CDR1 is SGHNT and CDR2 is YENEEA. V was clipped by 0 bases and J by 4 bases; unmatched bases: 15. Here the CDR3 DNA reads TGTGCCAGCAGCTTAGACCCGATGTACCTAGCGGGAGAGGGTTACGAGCAGTACTTC. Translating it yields CASSLDPMYLAGEGYEQYF.

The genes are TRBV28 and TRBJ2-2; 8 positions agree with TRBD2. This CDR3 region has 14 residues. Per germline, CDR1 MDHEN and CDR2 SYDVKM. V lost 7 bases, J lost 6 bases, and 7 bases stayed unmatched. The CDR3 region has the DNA TGTGCCAGCAATCCGGGACTAGACTCCGGGGAGCTGTTTTTT. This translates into CASNPGLDSGELFF.

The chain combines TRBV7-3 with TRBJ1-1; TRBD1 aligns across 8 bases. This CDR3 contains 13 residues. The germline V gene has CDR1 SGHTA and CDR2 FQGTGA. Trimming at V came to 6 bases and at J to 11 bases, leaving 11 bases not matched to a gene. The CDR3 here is CASSQLPQGEAFF. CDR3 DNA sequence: TGTGCCAGCAGTCAATTACCACAGGGGGAGGCTTTCTTT.

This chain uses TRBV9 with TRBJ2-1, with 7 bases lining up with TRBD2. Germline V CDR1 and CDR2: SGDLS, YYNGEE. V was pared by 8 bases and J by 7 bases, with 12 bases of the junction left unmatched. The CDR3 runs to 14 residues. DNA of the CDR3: TGTGCCAGTGGGGGACGGGGGGAAAGAAATGAGCAGTTCTTC. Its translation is CASGGRGERNEQFF.

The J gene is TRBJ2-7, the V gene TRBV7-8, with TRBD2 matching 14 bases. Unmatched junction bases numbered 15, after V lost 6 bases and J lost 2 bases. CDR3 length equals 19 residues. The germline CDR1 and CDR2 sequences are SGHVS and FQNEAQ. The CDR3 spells CASRLQGGTSGSRAYEQYF. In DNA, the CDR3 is TGTGCCAGCAGGCTCCAAGGAGGGACTAGCGGGAGTAGGGCCTACGAGCAGTACTTC.